This T cell receptor beta chain was recovered during a study of T cell repertoires in cytomegalovirus infection. Study-wide background: Used in the study were CMV epitopes, some recently identified and HLA-C-restricted, others well-studied and HLA-B-restricted. It can be stated that public TCR beta signatures indicated CMV infection as well as a matching HLA type. Study observations and caveats: Ex vivo responses were dominated by HLA-C-restricted CMV-specific TCR beta clonotypes.

Each CDR3 protein gets one entry after TCRdb re-called the reads with MiXCR. The table lists under 500,000 distinct CDR3 sequences, roughly 43% of them singletons. The CDR3 is 12 amino acids. Germline V CDR1 and CDR2: SEHNR, FQNEAQ (reference sequence). V was pared by 5 bases and J by 4 bases, with 7 bases between. A word on this clonotype: Its antigen is not identified.

This sequence joins TRBV7-9 and TRBJ2-3, with D unclear. Source: cultured PBMCs, taken from culture after CMV antigen stimulation. The TCR originated in a human donor in good health (CMV status not recorded). Some clones in this sample may be carry-over from other donors' samples. The CDR3 sequence: CASSLIPDTQYF. CDR3 coding DNA: TGTGCCAGCAGCCTCATCCCAGATACGCAGTATTTT.